What follows are 29 T cell receptor beta chains derived from one specimen sequenced in a study of human T cells and chemical hapten exposure. TCRdb processed the RACE reads anew with MiXCR; each CDR3 protein has one entry. The profile shows tens of thousands of distinct CDR3 sequences, roughly 13% of them singletons. Stated time point: patch test 3, about 24 weeks after DPC sensitization. Treatment described: therapeutic diphenylcyclopropenone sensitization with weekly scalp DPC. Extraction of total RNA was performed on unfractionated whole blood. Sample: whole blood, taken in connection with sensitization to the hapten diphenylcyclopropenone (DPC). The receptors were gathered from a woman aged 40 to 50 with alopecia areata. Some clones in this sample may be carry-over from other donors' samples.

This clonotype came up a few times. This sequence joins TRBV20-1 and TRBJ2-7; 11 bases are a match to TRBD2. Germline CDR1 is DFQATT and CDR2 is SNEGSKA (reference sequence). Trimming took 7 bases from V and 4 from J; bases not matched to a gene: 12. The CDR3 has 15 residues. The CDR3 DNA is TGCAGTGGATTCAGGCAGGCTAGCGGGAGGTACGAGCAGTACTTC. Its translation: CSGFRQASGRYEQYF.

For this clonotype: This is likely a read error, given that the CDR3 carries no conserved phenylalanine or tryptophan at its end. The chain employs TRBV29-1 and TRBJ1-1; no reliable D call. CDR1 SQVTM and CDR2 ANQGSEA come from the germline V gene. V was clipped by 4 bases and J by 5 bases, with 8 bases between them. The CDR3 runs 11 residues. The CDR3 here is CSVARETEAFL. DNA for the CDR3: TGCAGCGTTGCGAGGGAAACTGAAGCTTTCCTT.

This clonotype has more than one count but fewer than ten. The rearrangement uses TRBV6-2 or TRBV6-3 and TRBJ1-5; D unresolved. The CDR3 is 12 residues long. Trimming left V 4 bases short and J 7 bases short, with 8 bases between. Germline CDR1 and CDR2: MNHEY and SVGEGT. The CDR3 reads CASSSGGQPQHF. CDR3 in DNA: TGTGCCAGCAGTTCCGGTGGCCAGCCCCAGCATTTT.

This clonotype was counted many times. V gene TRBV28 combines with J gene TRBJ2-5, with 8 positions matching TRBD1. J lost 5 bases, V lost 4 bases, and 15 bases had no gene match. This CDR3 is 17 amino acids long. Looked up from germline, CDR1 is MDHEN and CDR2 is SYDVKM. The CDR3 nucleotides read TGTGCCAGCAGTTCTCCTCCGTCGGACAGGGCGGCCGAGACCCAGTACTTC. This sequence encodes CASSSPPSDRAAETQYF.

This clonotype was found many times. The chain uses TRBV7-2 and TRBJ1-1; D gene ambiguous. CDR1 SGHTA and CDR2 FQGNSA come from the germline V gene. Trimming stripped 2 bases from V and 7 bases from J, with 11 bases between. The CDR3 is 13 residues long. CDR3 loop: CASSLIRSSEAFF. The CDR3 DNA follows: TGTGCCAGCAGCTTAATCAGATCAAGTGAAGCTTTCTTT.

Ten or more counts support this clonotype. V usage is TRBV5-6 and J usage is TRBJ1-2, with a possible D match to TRBD1 (6 bases). Trimming left V 4 bases short and J 2 bases short, with 12 bases between. Germline CDR1 reads SGHDT; CDR2 reads YYEEEE. This CDR3 is 14 amino acids long. The CDR3 protein is CASSRWGTNYGYTF. The DNA for the CDR3 is TGTGCCAGCAGCCGCTGGGGGACAAACTATGGCTACACCTTC.

This clonotype was counted ten times or more. V gene TRBV4-1 combines with J gene TRBJ2-7; 9 nucleotides agree with TRBD2. The germline V gene encodes CDR1 MGHRA and CDR2 YSYEKL. This CDR3 spans 15 amino acids. J was trimmed by 7 bases and V by 1 base; bases with no gene match: 8. In nucleotides, the CDR3 is TGCGCCAGCAGCCAAGTGGTAGCGGGAGAAAGGGAGCAGTACTTC. Its protein is CASSQVVAGEREQYF.

The chain has TRBV10-2 and TRBJ2-2; no clear D gene. V was cut by 6 bases and J by 3 bases, with 2 bases left in between. CDR3 length: 11 residues. CDR1 WSHSY and CDR2 SAAADI come from the germline V gene. The CDR3 loop reads CASRDTGELFF. The CDR3 DNA reads TGCGCCAGCAGGGACACCGGGGAGCTGTTTTTT.

This sequence joins TRBV18 and TRBJ2-5; D is unresolved. CDR3 size: 15 residues. Germline CDR1 is KGHSH and CDR2 is LQKENI. Deletions cut 0 bases from V and 5 bases from J, with 13 bases between. This chain's CDR3 is CASSPPLAGLETQYF. The CDR3 nucleotides are TGTGCCAGCTCACCACCTTTAGCTGGTCTGGAGACCCAGTACTTC.

Worth noting for this clonotype: Possible read error: a much larger clone is one base away. The rearrangement links TRBV18 to TRBJ1-1; D perhaps matches TRBD1 (6 bases). The CDR3 spans 14 residues. Germline-derived CDR1 and CDR2 are KGHSH and LQKENI. CDR3 in amino acids: CTSSPPGAGTEAFF. The CDR3 DNA reads as TGTACCAGCTCACCACCGGGGGCGGGCACTGAAGCTTTCTTT.

DNA of the CDR3: TGTGCCAGCAGTCTGCCAGTTACCTCCTACGAGCAGTACTTC. Translating gives CASSLPVTSYEQYF. V and J are TRBV28 and TRBJ2-7; D gene ambiguous. Germline values: CDR1 MDHEN, CDR2 SYDVKM. V lost 5 bases to trimming and J lost 0 bases, with 11 bases between them. This CDR3 contains 14 residues.

This clonotype was seen at least ten times. The chain employs TRBV28 and TRBJ2-5, with TRBD1 matching 8 bases. The CDR3 consists of 12 residues. CDR1 is MDHEN, CDR2 SYDVKM, per germline. V lost 11 bases, J lost 5 bases, and 7 bases stayed unmatched. DNA for the CDR3: TGTGCCTCGGCCAGGGGGCTTGAGACCCAGTACTTC. Its translation is CASARGLETQYF.

This clonotype appeared many times. The J gene is TRBJ1-1, the V gene TRBV28; D gene ambiguous. The CDR3 contains 14 residues. The V and J ends lost 5 bases and 1 base respectively, with 11 bases between them. CDR1 and CDR2 from the germline V gene are MDHEN and SYDVKM. The CDR3, as DNA: TGTGCCAGCAGTCCCCCTGGAGGGAACACTGAAGCTTTCTTT. Translation gives CASSPPGGNTEAFF. The variable domain in full, completed from reference TRBV28 and TRBJ1-1, reads DVKVTQSSRYLVKRTGEKVFLECVQDMDHENMFWYRQDPGLGLRLIYFSYDVKMKEKGDIPEGYSVSREKKERFSLILESASTNQTSMYLCASSPPGGNTEAFFGQGTRLTVV.

This chain connects TRBV20-1 to TRBJ2-3; D unclear. In germline, CDR1 is DFQATT, CDR2 SNEGSKA (reference sequence). V was shortened by 1 base and J by 5 bases, with 13 bases between the two germline ends. There are 14 residues in the CDR3. In nucleotides, the CDR3 is TGCAGTGCTAGAGGCCGGGCAGGCGAAGATACGCAGTATTTT. The encoded protein is CSARGRAGEDTQYF.

This clonotype was seen a few times. The chain couples TRBV28 to TRBJ2-3; no firm D call. The CDR3 extends over 13 amino acids. Germline V gene data show CDR1 as MDHEN and CDR2 as SYDVKM. V was cut by 6 bases and J by 6 bases, with 13 bases left in between. CDR3 region: CASSPPPTDTQYF. The CDR3 nucleotides read TGTGCCAGCAGCCCCCCCCCGACTGATACGCAGTATTTT.

This clonotype was picked up many times. V is TRBV18 and J is TRBJ2-1; 12 bases are a match to TRBD1. Germline V gene data show CDR1 as KGHSH and CDR2 as LQKENI. The CDR3 has 15 residues. The V gene end was trimmed by 3 bases and the J gene end by 10 bases; junction bases not matched to a gene: 7. CDR3 DNA sequence: TGTGCCAGCTCACCGCCGGGACAGGGGGCGAGGGAGCAGTTCTTC. This sequence encodes CASSPPGQGAREQFF.

This clonotype was seen a few times. The rearrangement links TRBV29-1 to TRBJ2-7; TRBD2 might be the D (6 bases). The CDR3 sequence is 12 residues long. Germline loops: CDR1 SQVTM, CDR2 ANQGSEA. With 4 bases removed from V and 1 base from J, the gap between germline ends came to 8 bases. CDR3 sequence: CSVGGTSYEQYF. The DNA of the CDR3 is TGCAGCGTTGGCGGGACTTCCTACGAGCAGTACTTC.

The chain carries TRBV4-1 and TRBJ2-1, with 8 bases that match TRBD2. The CDR3 sequence is 15 residues long. Trimming cost V 3 bases and J 8 bases; bases outside gene matches: 9. Germline CDR1 and CDR2: MGHRA and YSYEKL. The CDR3 sequence is CASSQVMQRGHEQFF. The CDR3 DNA sequence: TGCGCCAGCAGCCAGGTGATGCAGCGGGGGCATGAGCAGTTCTTC.

This sequence joins TRBV9 and TRBJ2-2; D not resolved. V was shortened by 4 bases and J by 4 bases, with 8 bases between the two germline ends. Germline assignment: CDR1 SGDLS and CDR2 YYNGEE. The CDR3 runs 13 residues. The DNA for the CDR3 is TGTGCCAGCAGCCGCTGGGGCACCGGGGAGCTGTTTTTT. Its translation is CASSRWGTGELFF.

This chain joins TRBV6-5 and TRBJ2-7, with 10 bases that match TRBD1. From germline, CDR1 is MNHEY and CDR2 SVGAGI. V was clipped by 0 bases and J by 3 bases; unmatched bases: 2. The CDR3 covers 15 residues. CDR3 sequence: CASSYSGTGDYEQYF. In DNA form, the CDR3 reads TGTGCCAGCAGTTACTCCGGGACAGGGGACTACGAGCAGTACTTC.

This rearrangement joins TRBV7-9 to TRBJ1-5, with D possibly being TRBD1 (6 bases). The CDR3 runs 13 residues. V lost 5 bases and J lost 9, with 14 bases in between. In germline, CDR1 is SEHNR, CDR2 FQNEAQ (reference sequence). In DNA, the CDR3 is TGTGCCAGCAGCCCCGAGACAGGCTGGCCCCAGCATTTT. Protein sequence: CASSPETGWPQHF.

This clonotype was recorded a few times. The rearrangement joins TRBV11-3 to TRBJ1-6, with D unresolved. This CDR3 spans 14 amino acids. Between the trimmed V and J ends, which lost 7 bases and 8 bases, there was a span of 15 bases. Germline values: CDR1 SGHNT, CDR2 YENEEA. Here the CDR3 reads CASTSGGDYSPLHF. The DNA of the CDR3 is TGTGCCAGCACCTCGGGCGGGGATTATTCACCCCTCCACTTT. The whole variable domain, filled in from reference TRBV11-3 and TRBJ1-6, reads EAGVVQSPRYKIIEKKQPVAFWCNPISGHNTLYWYLQNLGQGPELLIRYENEEAVDDSQLPKDRFSAERLKGVDSTLKIQPAELGDSAVYLCASTSGGDYSPLHFGNGTRLTVT.

This clonotype was picked up many times. This chain links TRBV3-1 with TRBJ1-4; D gene unclear. CDR1 and CDR2 from the germline V gene are LGHDT and YNNKEL (reference sequence). V lost 0 bases and J lost 0, with 11 bases in between. The CDR3 covers 17 residues. The CDR3 reads CASSQDPRRATNEKLFF. The CDR3 nucleotides read TGTGCCAGCAGCCAAGATCCAAGGCGGGCAACTAATGAAAAACTGTTTTTT.

This chain uses TRBV4-3 with TRBJ1-5; the D gene is possibly TRBD1 (5 bases). V was cut by 5 bases and J by 9 bases, with 14 bases left in between. This CDR3 is built from 13 residues. Germline V gene lookup returns CDR1 LGHNA and CDR2 YSLEER. The CDR3 protein is CASSEGTDSPQHF. The CDR3 nucleotides read TGCGCCAGCAGCGAAGGGACCGACTCGCCCCAGCATTTT.

This clonotype occurred a few times. The V and J genes are TRBV9 and TRBJ1-5; D ambiguous. The length of the CDR3 is 13 residues. V was cut by 4 bases and J by 6 bases, with 11 bases left in between. Germline values: CDR1 SGDLS, CDR2 YYNGEE. The CDR3 loop is CASSKVGGQPQHF. The CDR3 DNA follows: TGTGCCAGCAGCAAGGTCGGCGGTCAGCCCCAGCATTTT.

This clonotype was recorded at least ten times. V gene TRBV29-1 combines with J gene TRBJ1-2; D is unresolved. Per germline, CDR1 SQVTM and CDR2 ANQGSEA. Deletions cut 3 bases from V and 3 bases from J, with 5 bases between. The CDR3 loop spans 11 amino acids. CDR3 sequence: CSVDWDYGYTF. The CDR3 DNA sequence: TGCAGCGTTGACTGGGACTATGGCTACACCTTC.

Only a few counts were recorded for this clonotype. The germline gene is not matched at one end of the junction; a read error may be the cause. The chain couples TRBV7-9 to TRBJ2-5; D is perhaps TRBD2 (7 bases). Germline loops: CDR1 SEHNR, CDR2 FQNEAQ (reference sequence). The CDR3 loop spans 15 amino acids. In nucleotides, the CDR3 is TGTGCTAGCAGTTACCCCGAGGGGGGGGTAGAGACCCAGTACTTC. Translating it yields CASSYPEGGVETQYF.

The chain uses TRBV9 and TRBJ1-3; D gene uncertain. The CDR3 has 15 residues. The germline gives CDR1 SGDLS, CDR2 YYNGEE. V lost 0 bases, J lost 4 bases, and 11 bases lay in between. CDR3 residues: CASSVGGDNGNTIYF. The CDR3 nucleotides are TGTGCCAGCAGCGTAGGAGGTGACAACGGAAACACCATATATTTT.

This clonotype has ten or more counts. The chain has TRBV7-9 and TRBJ2-1, with 7 bases matching TRBD1. Germline CDR1 SEHNR, CDR2 FQNEAQ (reference sequence). V shed 5 bases, J shed 6 bases, and the junction held 4 bases outside the gene matches. The CDR3 spans 13 residues. The CDR3 nucleotides are TGTGCCAGCAGCCCCGGGACAGCCAATGAGCAGTTCTTC. Amino acid sequence: CASSPGTANEQFF. Using reference TRBV7-9 and TRBJ2-1 for the parts outside the CDR3, the full variable domain is DTGVSQNPRHKITKRGQNVTFRCDPISEHNRLYWYRQTLGQGPEFLTYFQNEAQLEKSRLLSDRFSAERPKGSFSTLEIQRTEQGDSAMYLCASSPGTANEQFFGPGTRLTVL.